Here is one T cell receptor beta chain with its context. The data originate from a study of blood T cell repertoires in COVID-19. TCRdb's table, derived via immunoSEQ multiplex PCR, lists solely in-frame clones and lacks some. The sample includes about 390,000 clones, about 83% of them seen just once. V gave up 3 bases and J gave up 7 bases, with 10 bases separating them. Germline V gene lookup returns CDR1 LNHDA and CDR2 SQIVND (reference sequence). The CDR3 runs to 14 residues. The sequenced sample was PBMCs or T cells enriched from blood (not recorded which). This clonotype was sampled from a woman in her fifties or sixties who had recovered from COVID-19. This rearrangement joins TRBV19 to TRBJ1-6; D is uncertain. CDR3 coding DNA: TGTGCCAGTAGTATGGGCACGGGGAATTCACCCCTCCACTTT. This codes for CASSMGTGNSPLHF.